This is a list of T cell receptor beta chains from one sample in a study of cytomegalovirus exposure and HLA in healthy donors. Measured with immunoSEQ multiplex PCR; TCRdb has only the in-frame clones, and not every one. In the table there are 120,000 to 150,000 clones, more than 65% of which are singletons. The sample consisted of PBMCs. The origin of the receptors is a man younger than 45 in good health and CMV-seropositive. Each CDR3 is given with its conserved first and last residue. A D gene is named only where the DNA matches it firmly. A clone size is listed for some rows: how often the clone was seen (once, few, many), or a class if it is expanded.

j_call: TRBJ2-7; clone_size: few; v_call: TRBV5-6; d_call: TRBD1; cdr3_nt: TGTGCCAGCAGCTTGGGGGCGACAGGGGAGTACGAGCAGTACTTC; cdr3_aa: CASSLGATGEYEQYF
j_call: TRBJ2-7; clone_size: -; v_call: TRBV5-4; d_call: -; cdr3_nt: TGTGCCAGCAGCTTGCGGACAGACTACGAGCAGTACTTC; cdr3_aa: CASSLRTDYEQYF
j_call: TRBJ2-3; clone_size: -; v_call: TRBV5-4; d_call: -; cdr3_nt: TGTGCCAGCAGTTGGGACTGGGGTGCAGATACGCAGTATTTT; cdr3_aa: CASSWDWGADTQYF
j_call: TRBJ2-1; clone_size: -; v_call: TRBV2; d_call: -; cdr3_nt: TGTGCCAGCCGACCAGGGGAATCGATCAATGAGCAGTTCTTC; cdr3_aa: CASRPGESINEQFF
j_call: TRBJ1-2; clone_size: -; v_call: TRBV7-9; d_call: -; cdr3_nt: TGTGCCAGCACCCAGACACTTGACTACACCTTC; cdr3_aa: CASTQTLDYTF
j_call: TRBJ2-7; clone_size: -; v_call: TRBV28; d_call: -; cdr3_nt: TGTGCCAGCAGTGTTCAGGGGGGATCCTACGAGCAGTACTTC; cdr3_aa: CASSVQGGSYEQYF
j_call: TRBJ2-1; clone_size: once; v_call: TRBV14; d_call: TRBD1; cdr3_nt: TGTGCCAGCAGCCAGACGACAGGGAGCTCCTACAATGAGCAGTTCTTC; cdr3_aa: CASSQTTGSSYNEQFF
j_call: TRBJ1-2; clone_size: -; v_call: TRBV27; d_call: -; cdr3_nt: TGTGCCAGCAGAGGTTATCAGGGCGGATCTGATGGCTACACCTTC; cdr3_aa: CASRGYQGGSDGYTF
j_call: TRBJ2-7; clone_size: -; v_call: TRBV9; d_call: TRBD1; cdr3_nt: TGTGCCAGCAGCCCCAGCTGGCAGGGGGTAATCGACGAGCAGTACTTC; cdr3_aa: CASSPSWQGVIDEQYF
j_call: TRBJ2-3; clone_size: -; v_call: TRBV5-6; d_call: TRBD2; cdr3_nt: TGTGCCAGCAGCTCCGACAGCGGGAGGGCAGATACGCAGTATTTT; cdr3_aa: CASSSDSGRADTQYF
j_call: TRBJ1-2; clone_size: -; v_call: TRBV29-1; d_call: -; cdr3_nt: TGCAGCGCCACGTGGACAGACTCTGCTAACTATGGCTACACCTTC; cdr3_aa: CSATWTDSANYGYTF